This T cell receptor (beta chain) was captured by sequencing in a study of blood T cell repertoires in COVID-19. The wider study: Some COVID-19 samples were acute and others convalescent; all came from the United States, Italy and Spain. Sample material is recorded as cDNA or gDNA derived from T cells, B-cell-depleted T cells, or PBMCs.

The CDR3 loop spans 16 amino acids. Germline V CDR1 and CDR2: MGHRA, YSYEKL. With V trimmed by 3 bases and J by 2 bases, 5 bases remained unmatched. TCRdb keeps only in-frame clones here, not all; method: immunoSEQ multiplex PCR. The sample gives some 100,000 clones, about 91% of which show up once; roughly 8.1% is in the top ten. The genes are TRBV4-1 and TRBJ1-4, with 8 bases lining up with TRBD1. The receptor was isolated from a woman aged 65 to 85 with acute or convalescent COVID-19. Sequenced material: peripheral blood. The CDR3 DNA reads as TGCGCCAGCAGCCATAACAGGGGGGCGACTAATGAAAAACTGTTTTTT. This translates into CASSHNRGATNEKLFF.